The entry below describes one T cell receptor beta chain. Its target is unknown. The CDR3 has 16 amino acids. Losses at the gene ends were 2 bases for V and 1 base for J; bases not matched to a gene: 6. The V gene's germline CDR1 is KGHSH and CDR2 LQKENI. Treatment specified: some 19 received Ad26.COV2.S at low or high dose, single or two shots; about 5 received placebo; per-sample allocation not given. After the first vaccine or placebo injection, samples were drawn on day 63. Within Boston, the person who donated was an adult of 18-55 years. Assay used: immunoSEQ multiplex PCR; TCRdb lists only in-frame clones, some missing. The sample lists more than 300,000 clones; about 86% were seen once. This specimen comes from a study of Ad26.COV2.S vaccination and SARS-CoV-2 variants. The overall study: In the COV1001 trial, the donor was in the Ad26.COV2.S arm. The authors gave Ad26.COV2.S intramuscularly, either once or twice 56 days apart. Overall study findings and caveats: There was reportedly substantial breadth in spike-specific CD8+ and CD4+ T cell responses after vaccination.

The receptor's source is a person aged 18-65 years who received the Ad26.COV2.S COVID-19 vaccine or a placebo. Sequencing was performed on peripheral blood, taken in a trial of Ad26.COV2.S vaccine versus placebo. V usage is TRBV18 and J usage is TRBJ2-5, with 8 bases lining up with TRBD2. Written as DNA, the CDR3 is TGTGCCAGCTCACCAACGGGGGGGATTCCCCAAGAGACCCAGTACTTC. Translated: CASSPTGGIPQETQYF.